Below are 22 T cell receptor beta chains sequenced from a single sample in a study of T cell responses to AZD1222 COVID-19 vaccine. Using immunoSEQ multiplex PCR, the repertoire was profiled, and TCRdb retains in-frame clones only, with some absent. The data hold about 75,000 clones, with roughly 88% observed a single time. The material sequenced was peripheral blood, taken 28 days after the second dose of the MenACWY control vaccine. The source of these receptors is an adult who received the MenACWY meningococcal vaccine as a control.

The chain is built from TRBV2 and TRBJ1-5; a weak D match, TRBD1 (6 bases). The CDR3 covers 14 residues. The germline V and J ends were trimmed by 0 bases and 9 bases, with 12 bases remaining between them. In germline, CDR1 is SNHLY, CDR2 FYNNEI. The CDR3 sequence is CASSEAPQGRPQHF. Here the CDR3 DNA reads TGTGCCAGCAGTGAAGCCCCACAGGGTCGGCCCCAGCATTTT.

The chain is built from TRBV4-3 and TRBJ2-3; 7 bases map to TRBD2. This CDR3 has 20 amino acids. Germline V gives CDR1 LGHNA, CDR2 YSLEER. The V and J ends lost 3 bases and 2 bases, in that order; junction bases with no gene match: 20. The CDR3 DNA follows: TGCGCCAGCAGCCAGTCTCTCGGGCGGGGGACCACCGGCACCACAGATACGCAGTATTTT. It translates to CASSQSLGRGTTGTTDTQYF.

The chain uses TRBV3-1 (or the pseudogene TRBV3-2) and TRBJ1-5; D is uncertain. In germline, CDR1 is LGHDT, CDR2 YNNKEL (reference sequence). Trimming removed 0 bases at V and 7 bases at J, with 7 bases between. The CDR3 is made up of 13 amino acids. CDR3 residues: CASSQDLRQPQHF. CDR3 nucleotides: TGTGCCAGCAGCCAAGACTTGAGACAGCCCCAGCATTTT.

This sequence joins TRBV5-6 and TRBJ1-2, with 10 bases identical to TRBD1. J was trimmed by 2 bases and V by 4 bases; bases with no gene match: 2. The length of the CDR3 is 14 residues. The germline V gene encodes CDR1 SGHDT and CDR2 YYEEEE. The CDR3 is CASSAGQGNYGYTF. The DNA for the CDR3 is TGTGCCAGCAGCGCGGGACAGGGGAACTATGGCTACACCTTC.

This clone has just one count. The rearrangement uses TRBV30 and TRBJ2-1; 9 nucleotides agree with TRBD2. The CDR3 loop spans 15 amino acids. The J segment lost 2 bases and the V segment lost 5 bases, leaving 7 bases of the junction unmatched. Germline V gene lookup returns CDR1 GTSNPN and CDR2 SVGIG (reference sequence). Here the CDR3 reads CAWGQTSGPYNEQFF. As DNA, the CDR3 is TGTGCCTGGGGCCAAACTAGCGGGCCCTACAATGAGCAGTTCTTC.

J is TRBJ1-4 and V is TRBV19; D is ambiguous. Germline V gene lookup returns CDR1 LNHDA and CDR2 SQIVND (reference sequence). Trimming shortened V by 5 bases and J by 7 bases, and 17 bases separated the two germline ends. The CDR3 runs 15 residues. The CDR3 coding sequence is TGTGCCAGTAGTCCTCCCCCCGACGGGAGTGAAAAACTGTTTTTT. Translating gives CASSPPPDGSEKLFF.

This rearrangement joins TRBV11-2 to TRBJ2-7; maybe TRBD1 (5 bases). This CDR3 comprises 12 residues. V was clipped by 1 base and J by 7 bases, with 8 bases between them. Germline V lookup: CDR1 SGHAT, CDR2 FQNNGV. CDR3 nucleotide sequence: TGTGCCAGCAGCTTAGCGGCAGGGGAGCAGTACTTC. This sequence encodes CASSLAAGEQYF. Looking up the rest from reference TRBV11-2 and TRBJ2-7 gives the full variable domain: EAGVAQSPRYKIIEKRQSVAFWCNPISGHATLYWYQQILGQGPKLLIQFQNNGVVDDSQLPKDRFSAERLKGVDSTLKIQPAKLEDSAVYLCASSLAAGEQYFGPGTRLTVT.

V is TRBV30 and J is TRBJ2-2, with TRBD2 identical over 9 bases. J lost 10 bases, V lost 4 bases, and 13 bases had no gene match. This CDR3 region has 15 residues. In germline, CDR1 is GTSNPN, CDR2 SVGIG (reference sequence). Here the CDR3 DNA reads TGTGCCTGGAACACTAAGGGAGCGGGGGGTGTGGAGCTGTTTTTT. It specifies CAWNTKGAGGVELFF.

The chain recombines TRBV18 with TRBJ1-1; possible D gene TRBD1, 5 bases. V dropped 6 bases and J dropped 4 bases, with 21 bases sitting between them. This CDR3 is 16 amino acids long. The germline V gene encodes CDR1 KGHSH and CDR2 LQKENI. CDR3 in amino acids: CASSPNTQGDGTEAFF. DNA of the CDR3: TGTGCCAGCTCGCCTAATACCCAGGGCGATGGCACTGAAGCTTTCTTT.

V and J are TRBV5-1 and TRBJ2-5, with 8 bases that match TRBD1. This CDR3 spans 13 amino acids. V shed 4 bases and J 4 bases; nucleotides not matched to a gene: 3. CDR1 is SGHRS and CDR2 is YFSETQ in the germline V gene. CDR3 nucleotide sequence: TGCGCCAGCAGCGCGACAGGGGCAGAGACCCAGTACTTC. This encodes CASSATGAETQYF.

The chain uses TRBV29-1 and TRBJ1-4; 7 bases align to TRBD1. CDR1 and CDR2 (germline): SQVTM, ANQGSEA. Trimming took 4 bases from V and 7 from J; bases not matched to a gene: 6. The CDR3 covers 13 residues. For the CDR3, the DNA is TGCAGCGTTGGACAGGGCGCAGGTGAAAAACTGTTTTTT. It specifies CSVGQGAGEKLFF.

This clone was seen only a few times. The genes are TRBV27 and TRBJ1-2; 7 bases are shared with TRBD1. Germline-derived CDR1 and CDR2 are MNHEY and SMNVEV (reference sequence). Trimming removed 3 bases from V and 4 bases from J; junction bases left unmatched: 2. The CDR3 sequence is 13 residues long. As DNA, the CDR3 is TGTGCCAGCAGTTTTTCAGGGGGCTATGGCTACACCTTC. Translation gives CASSFSGGYGYTF.

The chain uses TRBV20-1 and TRBJ2-4; D is tentatively TRBD1 or TRBD2 (7 bases each). V lost 3 bases and J lost 6, with 15 bases in between. Germline V gives CDR1 DFQATT, CDR2 SNEGSKA (reference sequence). The CDR3 is 14 residues long. Written as DNA, the CDR3 is TGCAGTGCTAGTTATATCAGGGGGGGAAACATTCAGTACTTC. Translated, it gives CSASYIRGGNIQYF.

This clone was recorded once. The J gene is TRBJ2-3, the V gene TRBV6-5; tentatively, D is TRBD1 (7 bases). The ends were cut back, 11 bases at V and 2 bases at J, with 14 bases in the middle. Germline CDR1 and CDR2: MNHEY and SVGAGI. The CDR3 has 13 amino acids. The CDR3 sequence: CAVGGGHTDTQYF. CDR3 DNA sequence: TGTGCCGTAGGAGGGGGCCACACAGATACGCAGTATTTT.

CDR3 nucleotide sequence: TGTGCCAGCAGCCTGGACAGGGCCCAAGCTTTCTTT. Translation: CASSLDRAQAFF. This chain links TRBV5-4 with TRBJ1-1, with 8 bases aligning to TRBD1. Germline V gene data show CDR1 as SGHNT and CDR2 as YYREEE (reference sequence). This CDR3 is 12 amino acids long. V shed 4 bases, J shed 9 bases, and the junction held 5 bases outside the gene matches.

The chain carries TRBV2 and TRBJ1-5; D unclear. The ends were cut back, 8 bases at V and 2 bases at J, with 13 bases in the middle. Germline V lookup: CDR1 SNHLY, CDR2 FYNNEI. The CDR3 contains 14 residues. CDR3 bases: TGTGCCAGCTCAGTGGAAAGGGGCAATCAGCCCCAGCATTTT. This gives the protein CASSVERGNQPQHF.

The V gene is TRBV18, the J gene TRBJ1-5; 7 bases agree with TRBD1. CDR3 size: 14 residues. Trimming took 3 bases from V and 6 from J; bases not matched to a gene: 5. Per germline, CDR1 KGHSH and CDR2 LQKENI. The CDR3 sequence is CASSPTGAGQPQHF. The CDR3 DNA reads as TGTGCCAGCTCACCTACAGGGGCGGGTCAGCCCCAGCATTTT.

The V and J genes are TRBV29-1 and TRBJ2-6; 8 bases are a match to TRBD1. From germline, CDR1 is SQVTM and CDR2 ANQGSEA. V dropped 2 bases and J dropped 0; count of bases not matched to a gene: 3. The CDR3 sequence is 16 residues long. The CDR3 DNA follows: TGCAGCGTTGAACAGGGGGCGACCTCTGGGGCCAACGTCCTGACTTTC. This translates into CSVEQGATSGANVLTF. Full variable domain (remainder filled in from reference TRBV29-1 and TRBJ2-6): SAVISQKPSRDICQRGTSLTIQCQVDSQVTMMFWYRQQPGQSLTLIATANQGSEATYESGFVIDKFPISRPNLTFSTLTVSNMSPEDSSIYLCSVEQGATSGANVLTFGAGSRLTVL.

The CDR3 is CASSFSGGYEQYF. DNA of the CDR3: TGTGCCAGCAGCTTCAGCGGGGGATACGAGCAGTACTTC. The chain uses TRBV5-4 and TRBJ2-7; the match to TRBD2 covers 8 bases. The CDR3 loop spans 13 amino acids. The germline V gene has CDR1 SGHNT and CDR2 YYREEE (reference sequence). V was clipped by 2 bases and J by 4 bases; unmatched bases: 2.

The CDR3 DNA follows: TGTGCCAGCAGCCTGGTTGGGCAGGGGGCATACGAGCAGTACTTC. It yields the protein CASSLVGQGAYEQYF. The J gene is TRBJ2-7, the V gene TRBV3-1 (or the pseudogene TRBV3-2); 8 bases are shared with TRBD1. V was clipped by 4 bases and J by 4 bases; unmatched bases: 9. Germline CDR1 and CDR2: LGHDT and YNNKEL (reference sequence). The CDR3 spans 15 residues.

CDR3 amino acids: CAWSRGPNTEAFF. CDR3 sequence (DNA): TGTGCCTGGAGTCGGGGCCCGAACACTGAAGCTTTCTTT. The rearrangement links TRBV30 to TRBJ1-1; D may be TRBD1 (5 bases). CDR1 is GTSNPN, CDR2 SVGIG, per germline (reference sequence). Trimming pared 2 bases from V and 1 base from J, leaving 8 bases between. The CDR3 extends over 13 amino acids.

This sequence joins TRBV3-1 (or the pseudogene TRBV3-2) and TRBJ2-7; perhaps TRBD2 as D (6 bases). The germline V gene encodes CDR1 LGHDT and CDR2 YNNKEL (reference sequence). Trimming shortened V by 4 bases and J by 3 bases, and 13 bases separated the two germline ends. The CDR3 loop spans 14 amino acids. CDR3 nucleotide sequence: TGTGCCAGCAGCCGGGCCCGGGGGAACTACGAGCAGTACTTC. It is translated as CASSRARGNYEQYF.